Detailed here is one T cell receptor (beta chain). The antigen is not known. This record comes from a study of T cell repertoires in cytomegalovirus infection. General study findings and limits: Ex vivo, HLA-C-restricted CMV-specific TCR beta clonotypes prevailed over the rest of the response.

Via MiXCR, TCRdb re-called the reads, giving one row per CDR3 protein. The table has 110,000 to 150,000 distinct CDR3 sequences, 30% to 40% seen once. Germline V gene lookup returns CDR1 SEHNR and CDR2 FQNEAQ (reference sequence). This CDR3 region has 16 residues. Trimming left V 5 bases short and J 9 bases short, with 23 bases between. The J gene is TRBJ2-1, the V gene TRBV7-9; perhaps TRBD1 as D (5 bases). The clonotype comes from a human donor in good health (CMV status not recorded). Some clones in this sample may be carry-over from other donors' samples. Sequenced here: CD8+ T cells from cultured PBMCs, sampled from culture after CMV antigen stimulation. CDR3 in amino acids: CASSAPVPQGNLEQFF. The CDR3 region has the DNA TGTGCCAGCAGCGCACCCGTCCCCCAGGGAAATCTTGAGCAGTTCTTC.